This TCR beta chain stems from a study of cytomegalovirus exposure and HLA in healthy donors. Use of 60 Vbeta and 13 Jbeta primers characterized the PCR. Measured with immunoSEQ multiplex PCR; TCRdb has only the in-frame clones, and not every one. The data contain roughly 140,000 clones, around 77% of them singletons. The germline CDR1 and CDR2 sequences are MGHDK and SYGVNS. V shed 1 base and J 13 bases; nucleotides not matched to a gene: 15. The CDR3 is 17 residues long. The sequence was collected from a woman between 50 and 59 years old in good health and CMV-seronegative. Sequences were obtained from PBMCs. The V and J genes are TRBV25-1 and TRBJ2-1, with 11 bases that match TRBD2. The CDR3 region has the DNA TGTGCCAGCAGTGAATCTTGGCCTAGCGGGGGGTTCCTTTCACAGTTCTTC. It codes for CASSESWPSGGFLSQFF.